The 10 T cell receptor beta chains listed next were all sequenced from one sample in a study of T cell clonality in common variable immunodeficiency. Repertoires were generated with immunoSEQ multiplex PCR, while TCRdb's copy carries only in-frame clones and drops some. The sample is made up of about 34,000 clones, none counted only once. No antigen is known for these receptors. Points from the study as a whole: In common variable immunodeficiency, TCR beta chains reportedly carried fewer deletions and N-nucleotide insertions.

Sequenced material: peripheral blood mononuclear cells. These receptors all stem from a human donor with common variable immunodeficiency.

The table lists this clone with many counts. Coverage ceases 3 residues before the CDR3 finishes, and the germline J gene fills in the end. The V and J genes are TRBV7-2 and TRBJ1-4; D is undetermined. The CDR3 has 15 amino acids. The germline gives CDR1 SGHTA, CDR2 FQGNSA. The germline V and J ends were trimmed by 4 bases and 0 bases, with 9 bases remaining between them. The CDR3 reads CASSWAGSTNEKLFF. The covered CDR3 bases are TGTGCCAGCAGCTGGGCGGGCTCAACTAATGAAAAA.

By proportion, this clone is medium-sized (0.01 to 0.1%). The CDR3 end lies 3 residues beyond the end of the read and is filled in from the germline J gene. The chain couples TRBV4-1 to TRBJ1-1; TRBD1 is a possible D gene (5 bases). The CDR3 covers 13 residues. With 4 bases removed from V and 7 bases from J, the gap between germline ends came to 13 bases. Germline assignment: CDR1 MGHRA and CDR2 YSYEKL. CDR3 protein: CASSRPSQGEAFF. The CDR3 DNA, read in part, is TGCGCCAGCAGCCGGCCCAGCCAGGGTGAA.

This clone was seen a handful of times. The read comes to an end 3 residues before the CDR3 does, leaving the germline J gene to fill in the end. J is TRBJ2-1 and V is TRBV7-6; 7 bases are a match to TRBD1. After removal of 4 bases from V and 3 bases from J, the junction contained 6 bases not matched to a gene. Germline-derived CDR1 and CDR2 are SGHVS and FNYEAQ. The CDR3 spans 15 residues. CDR3 loop: CASSSTGDSYNEQFF. The sequenced CDR3 bases are TGTGCCAGCAGCTCCACAGGGGACAGCTACAATGAG.

As concerns this clone: The CDR3 is cut off 3 residues early in the read; its end comes from the germline J gene. The rearrangement uses TRBV7-6 and TRBJ1-1; no firm D call. The length of the CDR3 is 13 residues. V gave up 7 bases and J gave up 2 bases, with 11 bases separating them. Per germline, CDR1 SGHVS and CDR2 FNYEAQ. CDR3 loop: CASTLRANTEAFF. Partial CDR3 DNA: TGTGCCAGCACCCTAAGAGCAAACACTGAA.

This clone was counted many times. The read stops 3 residues short of the end of the CDR3; the missing end is completed from the germline J gene. V usage is TRBV7-9 and J usage is TRBJ1-1, with D possibly being TRBD1 (6 bases). V was shortened by 6 bases and J by 5 bases, with 19 bases between the two germline ends. The CDR3 loop spans 15 amino acids. Per the germline V gene, CDR1 is SEHNR and CDR2 is FQNEAQ (reference sequence). CDR3 DNA (partial): TGTGCCAGCAGTTCCGGGACATCCACTGGGACTGAA. Its translation: CASSSGTSTGTE. The entire CDR3 sequence reads CASSSGTSTGTEAFF. The complete variable domain, with remaining parts taken from reference TRBV7-9 and TRBJ1-1, reads DTGVSQNPRHKITKRGQNVTFRCDPISEHNRLYWYRQTLGQGPEFLTYFQNEAQLEKSRLLSDRFSAERPKGSFSTLEIQRTEQGDSAMYLCASSSGTSTGTEAFFGQGTRLTVV.

The table lists this clone with a few counts. The read comes to an end 3 residues before the CDR3 does, leaving the germline J gene to fill in the end. The chain is built from TRBV7-2 and TRBJ1-1; 10 bases map to TRBD1. The length of the CDR3 is 14 residues. Germline CDR1 is SGHTA and CDR2 is FQGNSA. With 4 bases clipped from V and 4 bases from J, the junction kept 3 bases outside the gene matches. CDR3 DNA (partial): TGTGCCAGCAGCTATGGGACAGGGGTCACTGAA. Translating gives CASSYGTGVTE. The CDR3 in its entirety is CASSYGTGVTEAFF.

This clone was seen ten or more times. The CDR3 is cut off 3 residues early in the read; its end comes from the germline J gene. This rearrangement joins TRBV7-8 to TRBJ2-1, with TRBD1 as a possible D gene (5 bases). The CDR3 loop spans 16 amino acids. V lost 2 bases and J 5 bases, leaving 16 bases between the germline ends. Germline V gives CDR1 SGHVS, CDR2 FQNEAQ. The chain's CDR3 is CASSLRTGQKNNEQFF. Incomplete CDR3 DNA: TGTGCCAGCAGCTTAAGAACAGGTCAGAAAAACAATGAG.

Relative to its sample, this clone is medium-sized. Other nucleotide sequences in the sample specify the same CDR3. Incomplete CDR3 DNA: TGCAGTGCTAGAGATCAATACAGGGATGGC. Encoded protein: CSARDQYRDG. The whole CDR3 protein reads CSARDQYRDGYTF. The chain uses TRBV20-1 and TRBJ1-2; possibly TRBD1 for D (6 bases). The sequenced fragment ends 3 residues before the CDR3 boundary, so the rest is inferred from the germline J gene. The V end lost 0 bases, the J end lost 6 bases, and 11 bases lay between the germline ends. The CDR3 length is 13 residues. Germline-derived CDR1 and CDR2 are DFQATT and SNEGSKA (reference sequence).

This clone was counted at least ten times. The CDR3 bases that were read are TGCAGCGTTGTCGGGGTTAACGCCTACGAG. Translated: CSVVGVNAYE. The complete CDR3 protein is CSVVGVNAYEQYF. This chain links TRBV29-1 with TRBJ2-7; a weak D match, TRBD2 (5 bases). The CDR3 is cut off 3 residues early in the read; its end comes from the germline J gene. Per the germline V gene, CDR1 is SQVTM and CDR2 is ANQGSEA. V was clipped by 4 bases and J by 2 bases, with 12 bases between them. The CDR3 runs 13 residues.

This clone was counted many times. The read ends 3 residues shy of where the CDR3 ends; the end is completed using the germline J gene. The chain recombines TRBV6-4 with TRBJ2-1; tentative D call: TRBD2 (5 bases). CDR1 is MRHNA, CDR2 SNTAGT, per germline. V was clipped by 2 bases and J by 2 bases, with 10 bases between them. This CDR3 comprises 15 residues. The CDR3 reads CASSDGSGAYNEQFF. Incomplete CDR3 DNA: TGTGCCAGCAGTGACGGGAGCGGAGCCTACAATGAG.